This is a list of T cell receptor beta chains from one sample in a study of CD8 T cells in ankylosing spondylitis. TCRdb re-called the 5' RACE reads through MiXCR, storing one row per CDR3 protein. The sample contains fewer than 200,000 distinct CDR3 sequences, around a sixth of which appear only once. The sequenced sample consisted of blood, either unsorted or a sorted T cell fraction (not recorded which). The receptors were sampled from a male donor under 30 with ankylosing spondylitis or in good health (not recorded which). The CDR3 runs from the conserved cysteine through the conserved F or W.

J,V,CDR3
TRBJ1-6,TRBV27,CASSLASGTGGSPLHF
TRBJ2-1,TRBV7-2,CASSLGGVSSYNEQFF
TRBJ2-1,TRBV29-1,CSVGRAGVYNEQFF
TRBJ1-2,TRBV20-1,CSTLQGNYGYTF
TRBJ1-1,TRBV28,CASGGGMNTEAFF
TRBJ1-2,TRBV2,CASSETGNYGYTF
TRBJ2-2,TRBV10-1,CASSLTSTGELFF
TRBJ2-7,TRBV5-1,CASSPRGSSALAYEQYF
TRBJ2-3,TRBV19,CASSMRVPRTDTQYF
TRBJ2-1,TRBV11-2,CASSGGTSGRRSYNEQFF
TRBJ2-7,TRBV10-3,CAISPGQGAYEQYF
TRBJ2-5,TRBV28,CASSFLRGTVQETQYF
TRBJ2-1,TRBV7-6,CASSLEAGTSGRVHEQFF
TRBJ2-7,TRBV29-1,CSAQTSVSSYEQYF
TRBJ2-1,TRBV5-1,CASSSGGEPYNEQFF
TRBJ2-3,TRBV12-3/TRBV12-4,CASSNRDPIHTDTQYF
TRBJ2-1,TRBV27,CASSLFTSGNEQFF
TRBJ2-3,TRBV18,CASSPPHSLTDTQYF
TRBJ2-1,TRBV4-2,CASSQVGSYNEQFF
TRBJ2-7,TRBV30,CAWERGAGLRGF
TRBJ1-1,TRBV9,CASSPDRRDLNTEAFF
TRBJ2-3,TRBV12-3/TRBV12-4,CASSLVRTSGITDTQYF
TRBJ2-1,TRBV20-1,CSANSFHLAGEGNEQFF
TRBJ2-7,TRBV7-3,CASSLTSGTNYEQYF
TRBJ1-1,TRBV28,CASSSGQGYTEAFF
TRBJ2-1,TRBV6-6,CASTEGYNEQFF
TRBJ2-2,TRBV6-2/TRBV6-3,CASGSGGKTGELFF
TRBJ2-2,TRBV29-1,CSVGTGQAVTGELFF
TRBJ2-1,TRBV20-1,CSALGTSGRAVKNEQFF
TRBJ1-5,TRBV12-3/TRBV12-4,CASSFSQNNQPQHF
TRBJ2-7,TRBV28,CASKAGSSSYEQYF
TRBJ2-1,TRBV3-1,CASSQVVGGNEQFF
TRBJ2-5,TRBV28,CASSLTSGRPGQETQYF
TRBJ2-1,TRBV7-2,CASSPLSGWGLGNEQFF
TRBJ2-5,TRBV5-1,CASSFRDIFETQYF
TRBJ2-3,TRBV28,CASALAGSRTDTQYF
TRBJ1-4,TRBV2,CASTRASGELFF
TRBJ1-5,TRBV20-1,CSAREGLRGGLHQPQHF
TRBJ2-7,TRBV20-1,CSVRGSGNSDQYF
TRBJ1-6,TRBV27,CASSLNNSPLHF
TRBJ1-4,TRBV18,CASSRTKGSANEKLFF
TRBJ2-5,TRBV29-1,CSVGTGQETQYF
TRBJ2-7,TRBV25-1,CASSEPGQGTYEQYF
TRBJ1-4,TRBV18,CASSPRDSLEKLFF
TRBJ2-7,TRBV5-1,CASSLAGSSGVHYEQYF
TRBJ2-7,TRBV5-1,CASSLEGRLSYEQYF
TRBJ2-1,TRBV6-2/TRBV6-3,CASSYEREVSGSLYNEQFF
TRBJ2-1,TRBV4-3,CASSQGGELAGMQFF
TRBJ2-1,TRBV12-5,CASGFSGATIYNEQFF